The rows below give T cell receptor beta chains drawn from one sample of a study of cytomegalovirus exposure and HLA in healthy donors. Some clones are missing from TCRdb's copy, which holds only in-frame ones; the method was immunoSEQ multiplex PCR. This table holds 45,000 to 55,000 clones. The sample comprised PBMCs. These TCRs come from a woman aged 45-59 years in good health and CMV-seropositive. Each CDR3 is given with its conserved first and last residue. The D gene is left open where the match is weak. Some rows have no size entry. The others give once, few or many, or a class for an expanded clone.

J gene | V gene | clone size | D gene | CDR3 protein | CDR3 DNA
TRBJ1-2 | TRBV6-5 | NA | NA | CASSYEGANYGYTF | TGTGCCAGCAGTTACGAGGGTGCTAACTATGGCTACACCTTC
TRBJ2-2 | TRBV29-1 | NA | NA | CSVTGTGELFF | TGCAGCGTAACCGGGACCGGGGAGCTGTTTTTT
TRBJ1-3 | TRBV5-1 | NA | TRBD1 | CASSLGTGRNTIYF | TGCGCCAGCAGCTTGGGGACAGGGAGAAACACCATATATTTT
TRBJ2-1 | TRBV28 | NA | TRBD2 | CASILSGTKNNEQFF | TGTGCCAGCATATTGAGCGGGACTAAAAACAATGAGCAGTTCTTC
TRBJ2-1 | TRBV10-3 | NA | NA | CAISEGPQEFF | TGTGCCATCAGTGAGGGCCCTCAGGAGTTCTTC
TRBJ1-5 | TRBV13 | NA | NA | CASSLGGKGVSYPPQHF | TGTGCCAGCAGCTTGGGGGGGAAGGGAGTCTCCTATCCGCCCCAGCATTTT
TRBJ2-7 | TRBV2 | NA | NA | CASNDPGGQSSYEQYF | TGTGCCAGCAATGACCCGGGCGGGCAAAGTTCCTACGAGCAGTACTTC
TRBJ1-3 | TRBV5-1 | NA | NA | CASSLTGPSGNTIYF | TGCGCCAGCAGCCTCACAGGTCCCTCTGGAAACACCATATATTTT
TRBJ1-1 | TRBV7-8 | NA | NA | CASSLVRGTEAFF | TGTGCCAGCAGCTTAGTTAGGGGCACTGAAGCTTTCTTT
TRBJ2-3 | TRBV28 | NA | TRBD2 | CASSYKPLSSGGTDTQYF | TGTGCCAGCAGTTATAAGCCCCTTTCCAGCGGGGGCACAGATACGCAGTATTTT
TRBJ1-5 | TRBV5-1 | NA | NA | CASSAGTSQPQHF | TGCGCCAGCAGTGCCGGGACATCGCAGCCCCAGCATTTT
TRBJ2-7 | TRBV28 | NA | TRBD1 | CASRQTGYEQYF | TGTGCCAGCAGACAGACAGGGTACGAGCAGTACTTC
TRBJ2-4 | TRBV12-5 | NA | NA | CASGSRGPGIQYF | TGTGCTAGTGGTTCCCGAGGGCCCGGCATTCAGTACTTC
TRBJ2-3 | TRBV6-5 | NA | TRBD2 | CASSSWTSGADTQYF | TGTGCCAGCAGTTCCTGGACTAGCGGGGCAGATACGCAGTATTTT
TRBJ1-4 | TRBV5-1 | NA | TRBD1 | CASSLQGQGALTNEKLFF | TGCGCCAGCAGCTTACAGGGACAGGGGGCCTTAACTAATGAAAAACTGTTTTTT
TRBJ1-3 | TRBV19 | NA | NA | CASRAGIGSGNTIYF | TGTGCCAGTAGGGCAGGGATCGGCTCTGGAAACACCATATATTTT
TRBJ1-2 | TRBV7-8 | NA | TRBD1 | CASRDRNYGYTF | TGTGCCAGCAGGGACAGGAACTATGGCTACACCTTC
TRBJ1-2 | TRBV2 | NA | TRBD1 | CASSSGGQGYGYTF | TGTGCCAGCAGTTCTGGGGGACAGGGGTATGGCTACACCTTC
TRBJ2-7 | TRBV25-1 | NA | TRBD1 | CASSSSEGQGAKEQYF | TGTGCCAGCAGTTCTTCAGAGGGGCAGGGGGCGAAGGAGCAGTACTTC
TRBJ2-7 | TRBV6-5 | NA | NA | CASSYRQNYEQYF | TGTGCCAGCAGTTACAGACAAAACTACGAGCAGTACTTC
TRBJ1-1 | TRBV7-2 | NA | NA | CASSLGGSNTEAFF | TGTGCCAGCAGCTTAGGAGGATCGAACACTGAAGCTTTCTTT
TRBJ2-7 | TRBV6-1 | NA | NA | CASSETTGYSYEQYF | TGTGCCAGCAGTGAAACGACAGGATACTCTTACGAGCAGTACTTC
TRBJ2-2 | TRBV11-1 | NA | NA | CASSLSSGTNTGELFF | TGTGCCAGCAGCTTATCATCAGGGACTAACACCGGGGAGCTGTTTTTT
TRBJ1-2 | TRBV6-5 | NA | NA | CASSSFNRRDGYTF | TGTGCCAGCAGTTCCTTTAACAGGAGGGATGGCTACACCTTC
TRBJ2-7 | TRBV5-5 | NA | NA | CASSLTGAYEQYF | TGTGCCAGCAGCTTGACGGGTGCCTACGAGCAGTACTTC
TRBJ1-2 | TRBV2 | NA | NA | CASSYVQGNYGYTF | TGTGCCAGCAGTTATGTCCAGGGTAACTATGGCTACACCTTC
TRBJ1-3 | TRBV5-1 | NA | NA | CASSLDGNAGNTIYF | TGCGCCAGCAGCTTGGACGGGAATGCTGGAAACACCATATATTTT
TRBJ1-4 | TRBV7-9 | NA | TRBD1 | CASSKQGGNEKLFF | TGTGCCAGCAGCAAACAGGGGGGGAATGAAAAACTGTTTTTT
TRBJ1-2 | TRBV10-3 | NA | NA | CAISESWEGGSGYTF | TGTGCCATCAGTGAGTCGTGGGAGGGGGGCTCCGGCTACACCTTC
TRBJ2-7 | TRBV6-1 | NA | TRBD2 | CASSESRLAGSYEQYF | TGTGCCAGCAGCGAATCTCGACTAGCGGGCTCCTACGAGCAGTACTTC
TRBJ2-1 | TRBV15 | NA | TRBD2 | CATKSSGHTDEQFF | TGTGCCACCAAGTCTAGCGGGCATACCGATGAGCAGTTCTTC
TRBJ1-5 | TRBV28 | NA | TRBD1 | CASSSGQGAYNQPQHF | TGTGCCAGCAGCTCGGGACAGGGGGCTTACAATCAGCCCCAGCATTTT
TRBJ1-2 | TRBV7-2 | NA | TRBD1 | CASSLAGQGARHGYTF | TGTGCCAGCAGCTTAGCGGGGCAGGGGGCGCGGCATGGCTACACCTTC
TRBJ2-1 | TRBV4-3 | NA | TRBD2 | CASSQDARGLASYNEQFF | TGCGCCAGCAGCCAAGACGCTAGGGGACTAGCTTCATACAATGAGCAGTTCTTC
TRBJ2-7 | TRBV6-5 | NA | NA | CASSYSRHNSYEQYF | TGTGCCAGCAGTTACTCGAGGCACAACTCCTACGAGCAGTACTTC
TRBJ2-1 | TRBV7-9 | NA | NA | CAGRDTYNEQFF | TGTGCCGGCAGGGACACCTACAATGAGCAGTTCTTC
TRBJ1-1 | TRBV5-6 | NA | NA | CASSLRGTEAFF | TGTGCCAGCAGCTTGAGGGGTACTGAAGCTTTCTTT
TRBJ2-6 | TRBV18 | NA | NA | CASSPLPGTGANVLTF | TGTGCCAGCTCACCTCTCCCGGGGACTGGGGCCAACGTCCTGACTTTC
TRBJ2-2 | TRBV7-8 | NA | TRBD2 | CASRYIAGGRTGELFF | TGTGCCAGCAGATACATAGCGGGGGGCCGAACCGGGGAGCTGTTTTTT
TRBJ2-7 | TRBV7-8 | NA | NA | CASSYPLGGGSYEQYF | TGTGCCAGCAGCTACCCTCTAGGGGGTGGTTCCTACGAGCAGTACTTC
TRBJ2-7 | TRBV5-4 | NA | NA | CASSFLGARRRQYEQYF | TGTGCCAGCAGCTTTCTAGGGGCTCGCCGACGACAATACGAGCAGTACTTC
TRBJ2-3 | TRBV11-2 | NA | TRBD1 | CASSRSAFRDSSTDTQYF | TGTGCCAGCAGCCGATCAGCCTTTCGGGACAGTTCCACAGATACGCAGTATTTT
TRBJ1-2 | TRBV10-3 | NA | TRBD1 | CAIRGMTGNGYGYTF | TGTGCCATCAGAGGCATGACAGGGAACGGTTACGGCTACACCTTC
TRBJ2-1 | TRBV6-4 | medium-sized | TRBD1 | CASSDGDRGGDEQFF | TGTGCCAGCAGTGACGGGGACAGGGGTGGGGATGAGCAGTTCTTC
TRBJ1-5 | TRBV10-2 | NA | NA | CASSDSARNQPQHF | TGCGCCAGCAGTGACAGCGCACGCAATCAGCCCCAGCATTTT
TRBJ1-2 | TRBV4-2 | NA | NA | CASSQDSGRNYGYTF | TGTGCCAGCAGCCAAGATAGCGGCAGGAACTATGGCTACACCTTC
TRBJ2-3 | TRBV4-3 | NA | NA | CASSHDLALTDTQYF | TGCGCCAGCAGCCACGACTTAGCCCTCACAGATACGCAGTATTTT
TRBJ2-7 | TRBV6-5 | NA | NA | CASSYTPTGDYEQYF | TGTGCCAGCAGTTACACCCCAACTGGGGACTACGAGCAGTACTTC
TRBJ2-1 | TRBV2 | NA | TRBD2 | CASGREYEQFF | TGTGCATCCGGGCGGGAGTACGAGCAGTTCTTC